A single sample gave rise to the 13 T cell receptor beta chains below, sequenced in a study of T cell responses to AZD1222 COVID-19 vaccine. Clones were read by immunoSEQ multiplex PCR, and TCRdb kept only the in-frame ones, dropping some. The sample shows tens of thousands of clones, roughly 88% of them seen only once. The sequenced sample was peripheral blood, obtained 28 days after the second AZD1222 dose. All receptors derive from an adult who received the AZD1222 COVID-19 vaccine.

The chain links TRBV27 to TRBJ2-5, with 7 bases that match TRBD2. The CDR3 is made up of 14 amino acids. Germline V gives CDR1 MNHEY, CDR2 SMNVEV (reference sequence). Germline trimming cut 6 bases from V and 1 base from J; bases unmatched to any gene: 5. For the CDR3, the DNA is TGTGCCAGCAGCCCCGCGGGGGTCCAAGAGACCCAGTACTTC. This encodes CASSPAGVQETQYF.

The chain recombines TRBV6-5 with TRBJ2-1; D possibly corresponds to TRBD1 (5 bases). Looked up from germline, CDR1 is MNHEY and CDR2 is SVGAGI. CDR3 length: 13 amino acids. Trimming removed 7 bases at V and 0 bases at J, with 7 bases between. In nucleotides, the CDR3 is TGTGCCAGCACAGGGCGCTCCTACAATGAGCAGTTCTTC. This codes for CASTGRSYNEQFF.

The DNA for the CDR3 is TGTGCCAGCAGTTTATCTGCCAGGACCTATGGCTACACCTTC. The encoded protein is CASSLSARTYGYTF. The V and J genes are TRBV27 and TRBJ1-2; D not certain. V was cut by 0 bases and J by 4 bases, with 9 bases left in between. The length of the CDR3 is 14 residues. Per germline, CDR1 MNHEY and CDR2 SMNVEV (reference sequence).

The CDR3: CASSQGGFVTGELFF. In nucleotides, the CDR3 is TGTGCCAGCAGCCAAGGAGGGTTCGTGACCGGGGAGCTGTTTTTT. V is TRBV3-1 (or the pseudogene TRBV3-2) and J is TRBJ2-2; a weak D match, TRBD2 (5 bases). V was pared by 1 base and J by 5 bases, with 11 bases between. Germline V gives CDR1 LGHDT, CDR2 YNNKEL (reference sequence). This CDR3 contains 15 residues.

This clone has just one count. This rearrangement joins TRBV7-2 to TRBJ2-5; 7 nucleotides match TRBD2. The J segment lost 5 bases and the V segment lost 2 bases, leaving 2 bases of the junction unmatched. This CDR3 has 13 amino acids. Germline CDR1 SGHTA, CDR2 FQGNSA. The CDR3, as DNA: TGTGCCAGCAGCTTATGGGAGGGGGAGACCCAGTACTTC. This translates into CASSLWEGETQYF.

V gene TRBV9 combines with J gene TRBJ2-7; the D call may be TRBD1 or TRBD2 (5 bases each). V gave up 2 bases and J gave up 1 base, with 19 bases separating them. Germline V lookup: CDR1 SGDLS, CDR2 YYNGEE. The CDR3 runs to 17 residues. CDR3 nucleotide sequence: TGTGCCAGCAGCGTGGGGTGGGGGTTCCAAGGTTCCTACGAGCAGTACTTC. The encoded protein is CASSVGWGFQGSYEQYF.

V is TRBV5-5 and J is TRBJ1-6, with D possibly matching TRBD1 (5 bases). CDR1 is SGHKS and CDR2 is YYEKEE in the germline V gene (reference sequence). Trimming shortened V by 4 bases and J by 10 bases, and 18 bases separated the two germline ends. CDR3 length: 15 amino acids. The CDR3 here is CASSPGGGTRSPLHF. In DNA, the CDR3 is TGTGCCAGCAGCCCGGGGGGAGGGACGCGGTCACCCCTCCACTTT.

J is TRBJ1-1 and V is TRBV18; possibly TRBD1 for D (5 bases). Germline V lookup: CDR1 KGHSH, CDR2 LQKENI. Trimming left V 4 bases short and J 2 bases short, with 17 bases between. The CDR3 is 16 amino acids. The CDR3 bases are TGTGCCAGCTCACAACGACAGCTAAGGCTTAACACTGAAGCTTTCTTT. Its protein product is CASSQRQLRLNTEAFF.

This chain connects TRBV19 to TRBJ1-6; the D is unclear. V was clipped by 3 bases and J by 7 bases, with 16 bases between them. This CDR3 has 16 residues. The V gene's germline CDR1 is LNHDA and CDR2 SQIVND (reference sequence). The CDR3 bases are TGTGCCAGTAGTATTAAGGCCTCGACCCGGAATTCACCCCTCCACTTT. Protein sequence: CASSIKASTRNSPLHF.

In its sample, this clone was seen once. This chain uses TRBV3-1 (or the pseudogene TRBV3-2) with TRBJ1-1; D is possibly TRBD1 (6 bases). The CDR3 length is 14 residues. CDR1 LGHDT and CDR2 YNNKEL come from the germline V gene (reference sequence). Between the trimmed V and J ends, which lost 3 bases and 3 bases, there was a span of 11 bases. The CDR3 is CASSQRGGDTEAFF. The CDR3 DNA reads TGTGCCAGCAGCCAGAGAGGGGGGGACACTGAAGCTTTCTTT.

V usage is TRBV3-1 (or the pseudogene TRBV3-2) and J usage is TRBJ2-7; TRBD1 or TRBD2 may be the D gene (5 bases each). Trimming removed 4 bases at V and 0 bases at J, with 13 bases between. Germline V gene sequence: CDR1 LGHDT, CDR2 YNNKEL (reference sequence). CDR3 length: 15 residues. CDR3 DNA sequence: TGTGCCAGCAGCCCCTCCGGGACGGCCTCCTACGAGCAGTACTTC. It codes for CASSPSGTASYEQYF.

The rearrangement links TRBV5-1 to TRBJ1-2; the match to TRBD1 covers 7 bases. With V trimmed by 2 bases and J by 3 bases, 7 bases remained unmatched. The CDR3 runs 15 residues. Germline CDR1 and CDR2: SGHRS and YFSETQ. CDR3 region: CASSFTGQEDYGYTF. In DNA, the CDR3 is TGCGCCAGCAGCTTCACCGGACAGGAGGACTATGGCTACACCTTC.

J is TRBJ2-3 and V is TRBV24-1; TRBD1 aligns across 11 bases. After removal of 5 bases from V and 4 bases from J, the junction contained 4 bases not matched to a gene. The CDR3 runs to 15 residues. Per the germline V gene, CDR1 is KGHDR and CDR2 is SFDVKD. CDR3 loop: CATSGGQGAADTQYF. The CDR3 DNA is TGTGCCACCAGTGGTGGACAGGGGGCCGCAGATACGCAGTATTTT.